Here is one TCR beta chain with its context. The data originate from a study of blood T cell repertoires in COVID-19. Germline V gene data show CDR1 as LNHDA and CDR2 as SQIVND (reference sequence). CDR3 length: 15 amino acids. V gave up 1 base and J gave up 3 bases; unmatched junction bases: 3. Original handling: Researchers report that nucleated cell counts were estimated from reference gene primer amplification. Profiling relied on immunoSEQ multiplex PCR, and the TCRdb table lists in-frame clones only, not all of them. V, J and clone size are taken as reported in that table, and D and trimming were inferred from the DNA itself. The sample has 150,000 or so clones; approximately 86% are singletons.

Sequencing was performed on peripheral blood. The receptor was derived from a woman aged 70 to 79 with COVID-19, enrolled during active disease. The gene calls are TRBV19 and TRBJ2-1, with 7 bases that match TRBD2. CDR3 protein: CASSIGWGGYNEQFF. The CDR3 DNA is TGTGCCAGTAGTATAGGGTGGGGGGGCTACAATGAGCAGTTCTTC.